Following are 27 T cell receptor beta chains from one sample sequenced in a study of a mutant IDH1 vaccine in newly diagnosed glioma (dated by TCRdb to about 2021). Receptor libraries were prepared by the immunoSEQ multiplex PCR assay. TCRdb retrieved this table from immuneACCESS and kept in-frame rearrangements only. Not all clones are present; in checked studies, unresolved V genes account for under half, and no reason is known for the remainder. Across this sample there are about 64,000 clones, with approximately 84% seen only once. Of the sample, approximately 10% is held by the ten largest clones. These receptors' antigens are unknown. The time point tag for this specimen amounts to: week 11, during vaccination. Each vaccine dose was 300 ug of a 20-mer mutant IDH1 peptide in Montanide, given subcutaneously with topical imiquimod. This material consisted of PBMCs, taken from a glioma patient whose treatment included an IDH1 peptide vaccine. These receptors were collected from a woman aged 50 to 60 with glioma.

The V gene is TRBV14, the J gene TRBJ1-2; no reliable D call. This CDR3 spans 13 amino acids. Germline V CDR1 and CDR2: SGHDN, FVKESK. The germline V and J ends were trimmed by 1 base and 8 bases, with 11 bases remaining between them. CDR3 sequence reads: CASSQGSPRGYTF. CDR3 in DNA: TGTGCCAGCAGCCAAGGAAGTCCGAGGGGCTACACCTTC.

The chain carries TRBV7-9 and TRBJ1-1; no clear D gene. The germline V gene encodes CDR1 SEHNR and CDR2 FQNEAQ (reference sequence). The ends were cut back, 2 bases at V and 7 bases at J, with 14 bases in the middle. The CDR3 spans 14 residues. The DNA for the CDR3 is TGTGCCAGCAGCTTATTAAGGCCTAACGATGAAGCTTTCTTT. This gives the protein CASSLLRPNDEAFF. Looking up the rest from reference TRBV7-9 and TRBJ1-1 gives the full variable domain: DTGVSQNPRHKITKRGQNVTFRCDPISEHNRLYWYRQTLGQGPEFLTYFQNEAQLEKSRLLSDRFSAERPKGSFSTLEIQRTEQGDSAMYLCASSLLRPNDEAFFGQGTRLTVV.

The chain recombines TRBV7-2 with TRBJ1-2; D possibly corresponds to TRBD1 (6 bases). The germline V gene has CDR1 SGHTA and CDR2 FQGNSA. CDR3 length: 15 residues. V gave up 3 bases and J gave up 8 bases, with 19 bases separating them. DNA of the CDR3: TGTGCCAGCAGCTTCCAACAGGGTAAATTGGGAGGCTACACCTTC. This sequence encodes CASSFQQGKLGGYTF. Combining the CDR3 with reference TRBV7-2 and TRBJ1-2 gives the whole variable domain GAGVSQSPSNKVTEKGKDVELRCDPISGHTALYWYRQSLGQGLEFLIYFQGNSAPDKSGLPSDRFSAERTGGSVSTLTIQRTQQEDSAVYLCASSFQQGKLGGYTFGSGTRLTVV.

V gene TRBV5-1 combines with J gene TRBJ2-3, with 8 bases aligning to TRBD2. Germline V gives CDR1 SGHRS, CDR2 YFSETQ. The CDR3 loop spans 15 amino acids. J was trimmed by 2 bases and V by 4 bases; bases with no gene match: 6. The CDR3 DNA reads as TGCGCCAGCAGCCCGGGGGGGACGGCCACAGATACGCAGTATTTT. It encodes CASSPGGTATDTQYF.

The chain links TRBV21-1 to TRBJ1-4; TRBD1 reflects the table's D call only, with no check against the DNA. TRBV21-1 is given as a pseudogene. This CDR3 has 16 amino acids. CDR3 region: CASSKAGAGGYEKLFF. CDR3 nucleotide sequence: TGTGCCAGCAGCAAAGCGGGGGCAGGGGGATATGAAAAACTGTTTTTT.

In the case of this clone: The junction does not match germline at one end; this may be a read error. CDR3 bases: TGTGCCAACAGCTCCCACCAGGGACAGGTCTCTGGAAACACCATATATTTT. It is translated as CANSSHQGQVSGNTIYF. The chain recombines TRBV7-9 with TRBJ1-3; 8 bases map to TRBD1. Germline V CDR1 and CDR2: SEHNR, FQNEAQ (reference sequence). This CDR3 comprises 17 residues.

This chain links TRBV27 with TRBJ2-7; D not certain. CDR3 length equals 13 residues. V lost 4 bases and J 5 bases, leaving 12 bases between the germline ends. Germline assignment: CDR1 MNHEY and CDR2 SMNVEV (reference sequence). The CDR3 here is CASSSRPAHEQYF. CDR3 sequence (DNA): TGTGCCAGCAGTTCCCGTCCCGCTCACGAGCAGTACTTC.

This clone appeared a few times. In DNA form, the CDR3 reads TGTGCCTGGAGTCCCAGACCTAATCAGCCCCAGCATTTT. Amino acids: CAWSPRPNQPQHF. The chain couples TRBV30 to TRBJ1-5; D remains unclear. Germline loops: CDR1 GTSNPN, CDR2 SVGIG (reference sequence). Trimming removed 2 bases from V and 4 bases from J, with 9 bases in between. The CDR3 runs 13 residues.

This chain uses TRBV6-6 with TRBJ1-2, with D possibly being TRBD1 (5 bases). V gave up 11 bases and J gave up 0 bases, with 13 bases separating them. The CDR3 has 13 amino acids. Germline loops: CDR1 MNHNY, CDR2 SVGAGI (reference sequence). The CDR3 is CAGVDSSNYGYTF. The CDR3 DNA reads as TGTGCCGGAGTTGACAGTTCTAACTATGGCTACACCTTC.

The chain has TRBV4-2 and TRBJ1-2, with D unclear. The CDR3 is made up of 13 amino acids. Germline lookup yields CDR1 LGHNA and CDR2 YNFKEQ. V was shortened by 1 base and J by 1 base, with 4 bases between the two germline ends. The CDR3 protein is CASSQVDNYGYTF. CDR3 in DNA: TGTGCCAGCAGCCAAGTTGATAACTATGGCTACACCTTC.

The chain has TRBV7-9 and TRBJ2-6; 9 positions agree with TRBD1. Germline CDR1 SEHNR, CDR2 FQNEAQ (reference sequence). The CDR3 loop spans 16 amino acids. After removal of 6 bases from V and 2 bases from J, the junction contained 5 bases not matched to a gene. CDR3 loop: CASSSRDRAGANVLTF. The CDR3 DNA is TGTGCCAGCAGTTCCCGGGACAGGGCTGGGGCCAACGTCCTGACTTTC.

The rearrangement links TRBV11-3 to TRBJ2-5, with 9 positions matching TRBD1. V dropped 4 bases and J dropped 2; count of bases not matched to a gene: 5. Germline CDR1 reads SGHNT; CDR2 reads YENEEA. The CDR3 totals 15 residues. As DNA, the CDR3 is TGTGCCAGCAGCTCTCCGGGACAGGGACAAGAGACCCAGTACTTC. Amino acids: CASSSPGQGQETQYF.

The chain couples TRBV9 to TRBJ1-2; 9 positions match TRBD1. CDR1 is SGDLS, CDR2 YYNGEE, per germline. With 3 bases clipped from V and 7 bases from J, the junction kept 4 bases outside the gene matches. The CDR3 spans 13 residues. The CDR3 bases are TGTGCCAGCAGCGGTACAGGGGGCCGTGGCTACACCTTC. Protein product: CASSGTGGRGYTF. The full variable domain, with the rest looked up from reference TRBV9 and TRBJ1-2, is DSGVTQTPKHLITATGQRVTLRCSPRSGDLSVYWYQQSLDQGLQFLIQYYNGEERAKGNILERFSAQQFPDLHSELNLSSLELGDSALYFCASSGTGGRGYTFGSGTRLTVV.

V usage is TRBV10-3 and J usage is TRBJ2-3, with D tentatively TRBD2 (5 bases). The CDR3 is 13 residues long. V lost 6 bases and J 2 bases, leaving 9 bases between the germline ends. CDR1 is ENHRY and CDR2 is SYGVKD in the germline V gene. The CDR3 protein is CAIRPGNTDTQYF. The CDR3 DNA reads TGTGCCATCAGACCGGGGAACACAGATACGCAGTATTTT.

CDR3 amino acids: CASSPGGARTEAFF. In nucleotides, the CDR3 is TGTGCCAGCAGCCCGGGGGGGGCGCGTACTGAAGCTTTCTTT. V gene TRBV7-9 combines with J gene TRBJ1-1; D may be TRBD1 (6 bases). The CDR3 has 14 amino acids. Germline-derived CDR1 and CDR2 are SEHNR and FQNEAQ (reference sequence). V lost 5 bases and J lost 5, with 15 bases in between.

The chain links TRBV2 to TRBJ1-6; D is ambiguous. The length of the CDR3 is 13 residues. Germline CDR1 SNHLY, CDR2 FYNNEI. With 5 bases removed from V and 6 bases from J, the gap between germline ends came to 8 bases. The CDR3 spells CASSSNSNSPLHF. The CDR3 nucleotides read TGTGCCAGCAGTAGTAACAGTAATTCACCCCTCCACTTT.

The chain is built from TRBV6-6 and TRBJ2-7, with 8 bases aligning to TRBD2. This CDR3 has 14 amino acids. The germline gives CDR1 MNHNY, CDR2 SVGAGI (reference sequence). Unmatched junction bases numbered 3, after V lost 3 bases and J lost 2 bases. CDR3 sequence (DNA): TGTGCCAGCAGTTATGATAGCGGGGCCTACGAGCAGTACTTC. This encodes CASSYDSGAYEQYF.

The chain is built from TRBV18 and TRBJ2-3; D gene ambiguous. There are 12 residues in the CDR3. Germline V gives CDR1 KGHSH, CDR2 LQKENI. Trimming took off 5 bases at V and 5 bases at J, with 8 bases between the two ends. The CDR3 reads CASSSKGDTQYF. In DNA, the CDR3 is TGTGCCAGCTCATCAAAGGGAGATACGCAGTATTTT.

This chain links TRBV5-6 with TRBJ2-7, with 13 positions matching TRBD2. Per germline, CDR1 SGHDT and CDR2 YYEEEE. The V gene end was trimmed by 3 bases and the J gene end by 13 bases; junction bases not matched to a gene: 13. This CDR3 is 15 amino acids long. This CDR3 reads CASSSSGLAGVPLYF. CDR3 nucleotides: TGTGCCAGCAGCTCATCCGGACTAGCGGGGGTCCCCTTATACTTC.

The rearrangement joins TRBV6-5 to TRBJ1-2; unclear D gene. The germline V gene has CDR1 MNHEY and CDR2 SVGAGI. The length of the CDR3 is 13 residues. V was cut by 6 bases and J by 4 bases, with 12 bases left in between. The CDR3 nucleotides are TGTGCCAGCAGCCCCCGGGAAGGCTATGGCTACACCTTC. As protein: CASSPREGYGYTF.

This sequence joins TRBV10-3 and TRBJ1-3; the D is unclear. CDR1 and CDR2 (germline): ENHRY, SYGVKD. Trimming pared 6 bases from V and 1 base from J, leaving 16 bases between. The CDR3 runs 16 residues. The CDR3 coding sequence is TGTGCCATCAGCTCGGGCCTTTCTCTGTCTGGAAACACCATATATTTT. It specifies CAISSGLSLSGNTIYF.

V usage is TRBV2 and J usage is TRBJ1-1; D unclear. Germline V gene data show CDR1 as SNHLY and CDR2 as FYNNEI. V gave up 7 bases and J gave up 4 bases, with 16 bases separating them. The CDR3 consists of 14 residues. The CDR3 loop is CASNLTPGSTEAFF. The CDR3 DNA reads as TGTGCCAGCAATTTAACCCCCGGGAGCACTGAAGCTTTCTTT.

With respect to this clone: Other DNA sequences in the same sample also yield this CDR3. In nucleotides, the CDR3 is TGTGCCAGCAGCGTCGCACAGGGCTCTGGAAACACCATATATTTT. This gives the protein CASSVAQGSGNTIYF. The chain uses TRBV9 and TRBJ1-3; tentatively, D is TRBD1 (6 bases). Germline CDR1 SGDLS, CDR2 YYNGEE. V lost 2 bases, J lost 0 bases, and 9 bases lay in between. This CDR3 comprises 15 residues.

The chain combines TRBV18 with TRBJ2-7; no clear D gene. There are 12 residues in the CDR3. V lost 6 bases to trimming and J lost 2 bases, with 8 bases between them. The germline V gene encodes CDR1 KGHSH and CDR2 LQKENI. CDR3 amino acids: CASSQSTYEQYF. DNA for the CDR3: TGTGCCAGCTCCCAGAGCACCTACGAGCAGTACTTC.

This chain links TRBV14 with TRBJ2-2; no clear D. CDR1 and CDR2 (germline): SGHDN, FVKESK. The CDR3 consists of 13 residues. The ends were cut back, 6 bases at V and 1 base at J, with 6 bases in the middle. The CDR3: CASRPQNTGELFF. CDR3 coding DNA: TGTGCCAGCAGACCGCAGAACACCGGGGAGCTGTTTTTT.

The V gene is TRBV19, the J gene TRBJ1-5; a possible D gene is TRBD1 (6 bases). CDR1 is LNHDA, CDR2 SQIVND, per germline (reference sequence). Trimming shortened V by 4 bases and J by 5 bases, and 9 bases separated the two germline ends. This CDR3 has 13 residues. The CDR3 spells CASSNRVDQPQHF. The DNA of the CDR3 is TGTGCCAGTAGTAACAGGGTTGATCAGCCCCAGCATTTT.

The rearrangement joins TRBV7-4 to TRBJ2-7; a weak D match, TRBD1 (5 bases). V was shortened by 7 bases and J by 6 bases, with 28 bases between the two germline ends. There are 17 residues in the CDR3. Germline V CDR1 and CDR2: SGHVT, SQSDAQ. CDR3 amino acids: CASTMGRAILCHIEQYF. The CDR3 bases are TGTGCCAGCACGATGGGCAGGGCTATCCTTTGTCACATCGAGCAGTACTTC.